This record covers a single T cell receptor (beta chain). Via MiXCR, TCRdb re-called the 5' RACE reads, giving one row per CDR3 protein. The sample lists about half a million distinct CDR3 sequences; around a sixth were seen once. Between the trimmed V and J ends, which lost 1 base and 4 bases, there was a span of 8 bases. The germline V gene encodes CDR1 SGHKS and CDR2 YYEKEE (reference sequence). The CDR3 is made up of 13 amino acids. This sample was taken from a study of T-cell memory formation after mild COVID-19. The chain carries TRBV5-5 and TRBJ2-5; D call uncertain. The TCR comes from an adult woman who had mild COVID-19 (a few samples of this study predate the infection). Cell type and time point are not known. Sequenced material: PBMCs or a T cell subset sorted from them (not recorded which). The CDR3 nucleotides read TGTGCCAGCAGCTTGTATCTTGGAGAGACCCAGTACTTC. Protein sequence: CASSLYLGETQYF. The whole variable domain, filled in from reference TRBV5-5 and TRBJ2-5, reads DAGVTQSPTHLIKTRGQQVTLRCSPISGHKSVSWYQQVLGQGPQFIFQYYEKEERGRGNFPDRFSARQFPNYSSELNVNALLLGDSALYLCASSLYLGETQYFGPGTRLLVL.